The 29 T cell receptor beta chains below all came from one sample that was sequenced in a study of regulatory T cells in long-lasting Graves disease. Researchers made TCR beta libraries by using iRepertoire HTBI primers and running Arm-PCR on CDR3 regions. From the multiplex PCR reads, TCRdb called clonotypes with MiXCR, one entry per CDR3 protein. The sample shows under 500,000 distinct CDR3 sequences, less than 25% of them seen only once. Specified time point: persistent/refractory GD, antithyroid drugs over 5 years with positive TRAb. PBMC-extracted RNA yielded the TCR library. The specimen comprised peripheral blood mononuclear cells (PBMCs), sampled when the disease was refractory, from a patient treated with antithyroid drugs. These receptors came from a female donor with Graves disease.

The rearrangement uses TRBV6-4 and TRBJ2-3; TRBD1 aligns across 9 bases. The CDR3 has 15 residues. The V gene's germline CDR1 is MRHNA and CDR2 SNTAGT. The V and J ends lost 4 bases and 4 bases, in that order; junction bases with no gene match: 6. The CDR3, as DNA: TGTGCCAGCAGTGTCCAACAGGGGGCTTCAGATACGCAGTATTTT. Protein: CASSVQQGASDTQYF.

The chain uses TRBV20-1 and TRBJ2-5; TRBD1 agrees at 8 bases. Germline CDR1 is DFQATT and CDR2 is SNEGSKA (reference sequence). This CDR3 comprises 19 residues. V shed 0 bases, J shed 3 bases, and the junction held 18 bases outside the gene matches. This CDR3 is CSARDLLAGGYRSEETQYF. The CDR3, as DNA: TGCAGTGCTAGAGATCTGCTGGCAGGGGGCTATCGGAGCGAAGAGACCCAGTACTTC.

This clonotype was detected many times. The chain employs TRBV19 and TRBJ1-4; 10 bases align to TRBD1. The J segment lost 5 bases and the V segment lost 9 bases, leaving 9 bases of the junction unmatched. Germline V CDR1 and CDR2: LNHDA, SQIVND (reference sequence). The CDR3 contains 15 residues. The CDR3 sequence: CASTRTGGWNEKLFF. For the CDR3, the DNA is TGTGCCAGCACGCGGACAGGGGGTTGGAATGAAAAACTGTTTTTT.

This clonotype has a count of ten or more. The CDR3 spells CASSDSSYNSPLHF. DNA of the CDR3: TGTGCCAGCAGTGACAGCTCCTATAATTCACCCCTCCACTTT. The gene calls are TRBV6-1 and TRBJ1-6; D is ambiguous. Germline V gene lookup returns CDR1 MNHNS and CDR2 SASEGT. Between the trimmed V and J ends, which lost 3 bases and 0 bases, there was a span of 3 bases. There are 14 residues in the CDR3.

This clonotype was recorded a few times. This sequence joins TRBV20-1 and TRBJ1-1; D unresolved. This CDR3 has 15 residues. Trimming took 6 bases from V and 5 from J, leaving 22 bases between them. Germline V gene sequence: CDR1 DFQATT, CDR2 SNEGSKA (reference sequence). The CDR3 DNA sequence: TGCAGTGCCCATAAGGGAGCAGGTTTGCGGACTGAAGCTTTCTTT. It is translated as CSAHKGAGLRTEAFF.

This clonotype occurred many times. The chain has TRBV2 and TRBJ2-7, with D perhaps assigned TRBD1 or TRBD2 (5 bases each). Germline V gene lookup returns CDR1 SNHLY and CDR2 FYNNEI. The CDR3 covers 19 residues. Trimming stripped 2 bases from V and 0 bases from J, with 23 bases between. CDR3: CASSETEGIEADSSYEQYF. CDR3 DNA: TGTGCCAGCAGTGAAACAGAGGGGATCGAAGCGGATAGCTCCTACGAGCAGTACTTC.

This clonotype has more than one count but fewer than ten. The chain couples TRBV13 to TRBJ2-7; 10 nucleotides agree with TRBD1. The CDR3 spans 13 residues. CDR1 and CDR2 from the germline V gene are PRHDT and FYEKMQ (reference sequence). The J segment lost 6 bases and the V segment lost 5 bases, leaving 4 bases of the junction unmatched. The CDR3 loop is CASSDGQGVEQYF. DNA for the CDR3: TGTGCCAGCAGCGACGGACAGGGGGTCGAGCAGTACTTC.

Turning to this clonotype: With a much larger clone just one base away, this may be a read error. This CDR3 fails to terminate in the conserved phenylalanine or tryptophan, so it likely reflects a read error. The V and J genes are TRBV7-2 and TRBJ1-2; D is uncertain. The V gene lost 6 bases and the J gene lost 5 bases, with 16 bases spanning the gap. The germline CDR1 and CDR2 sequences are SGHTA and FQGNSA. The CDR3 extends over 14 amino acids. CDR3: CASSDLRVLYGYTL. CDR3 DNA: TGTGCCAGCAGTGATCTAAGGGTACTTTATGGCTACACCCTC.

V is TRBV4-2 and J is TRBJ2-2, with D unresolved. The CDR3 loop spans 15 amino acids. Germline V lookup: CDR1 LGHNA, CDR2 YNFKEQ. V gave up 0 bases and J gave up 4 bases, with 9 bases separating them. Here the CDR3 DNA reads TGTGCCAGCAGCCAAGAACGTTCAGGCACCGGGGAGCTGTTTTTT. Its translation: CASSQERSGTGELFF.

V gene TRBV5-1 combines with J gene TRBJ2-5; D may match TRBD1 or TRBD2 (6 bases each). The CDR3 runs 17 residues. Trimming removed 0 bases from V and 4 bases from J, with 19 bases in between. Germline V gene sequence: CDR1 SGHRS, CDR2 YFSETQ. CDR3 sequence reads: CASSLAPAGAGGETQYF. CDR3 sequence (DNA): TGCGCCAGCAGCTTGGCCCCGGCAGGGGCCGGGGGAGAGACCCAGTACTTC.

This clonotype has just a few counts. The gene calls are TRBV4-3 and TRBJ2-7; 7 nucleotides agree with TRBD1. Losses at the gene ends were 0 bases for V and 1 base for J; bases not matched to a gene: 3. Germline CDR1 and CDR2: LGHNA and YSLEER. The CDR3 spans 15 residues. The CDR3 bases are TGCGCCAGCAGCCAAGAAGCCAGGGGGTCCTACGAGCAGTACTTC. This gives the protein CASSQEARGSYEQYF.

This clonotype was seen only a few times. The CDR3 nucleotides are TGCAGTGCTAGAGATACGGGACTAGCGGGAGTCGCGGAGACCCAGTACTTC. Translating it yields CSARDTGLAGVAETQYF. The rearrangement uses TRBV20-1 and TRBJ2-5, with 14 bases identical to TRBD2. Losses at the gene ends were 0 bases for V and 5 bases for J; bases not matched to a gene: 8. This CDR3 is 17 amino acids long. Germline CDR1 DFQATT, CDR2 SNEGSKA (reference sequence).

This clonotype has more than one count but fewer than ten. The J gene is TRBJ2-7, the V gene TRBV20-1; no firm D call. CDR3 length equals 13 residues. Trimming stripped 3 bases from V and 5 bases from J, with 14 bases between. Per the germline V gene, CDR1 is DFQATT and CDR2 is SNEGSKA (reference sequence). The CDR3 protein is CSASIDSPHEQYF. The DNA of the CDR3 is TGCAGTGCTAGTATCGACTCTCCCCACGAGCAGTACTTC.

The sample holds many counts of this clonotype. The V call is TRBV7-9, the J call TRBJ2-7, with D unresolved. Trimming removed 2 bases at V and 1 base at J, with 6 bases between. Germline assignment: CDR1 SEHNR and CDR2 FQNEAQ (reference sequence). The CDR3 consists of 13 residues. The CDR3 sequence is CASSLSWSYEQYF. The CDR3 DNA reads TGTGCCAGCAGCTTATCCTGGTCCTACGAGCAGTACTTC.

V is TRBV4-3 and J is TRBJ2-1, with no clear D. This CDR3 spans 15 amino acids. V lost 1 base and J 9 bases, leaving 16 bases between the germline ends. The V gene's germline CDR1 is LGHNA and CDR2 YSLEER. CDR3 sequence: CASSQVTLDRSEQFF. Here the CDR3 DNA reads TGCGCCAGCAGCCAAGTGACATTGGATCGGTCTGAGCAGTTCTTC.

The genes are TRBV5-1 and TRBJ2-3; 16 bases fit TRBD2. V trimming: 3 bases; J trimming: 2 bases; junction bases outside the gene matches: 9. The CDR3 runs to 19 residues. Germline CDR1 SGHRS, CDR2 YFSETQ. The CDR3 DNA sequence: TGCGCCAGCAGCTGGACCGGGACTAGCGGGAGGGACCCCACAGATACGCAGTATTTT. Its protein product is CASSWTGTSGRDPTDTQYF.

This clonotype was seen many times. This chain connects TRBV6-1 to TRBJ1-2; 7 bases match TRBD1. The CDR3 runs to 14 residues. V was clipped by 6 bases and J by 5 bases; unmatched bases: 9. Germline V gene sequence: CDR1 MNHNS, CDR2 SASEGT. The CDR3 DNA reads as TGTGCCAGCAGCCCTTCTGACAGGGTTTATGGCTACACCTTC. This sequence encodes CASSPSDRVYGYTF.

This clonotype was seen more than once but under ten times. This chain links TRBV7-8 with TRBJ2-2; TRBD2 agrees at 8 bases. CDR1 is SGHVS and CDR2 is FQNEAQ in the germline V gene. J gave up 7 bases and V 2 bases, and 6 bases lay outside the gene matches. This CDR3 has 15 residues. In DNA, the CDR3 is TGTGCCAGCAGCTTACGACTAGCGTTGGGCGGGGAGCTGTTTTTT. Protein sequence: CASSLRLALGGELFF.

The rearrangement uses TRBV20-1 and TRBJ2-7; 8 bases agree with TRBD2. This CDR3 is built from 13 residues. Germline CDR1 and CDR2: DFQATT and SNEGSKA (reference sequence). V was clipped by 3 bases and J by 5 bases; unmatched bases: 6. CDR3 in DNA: TGCAGTGCTAGGAGCGGGAGTTCCCACGAGCAGTACTTC. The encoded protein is CSARSGSSHEQYF.

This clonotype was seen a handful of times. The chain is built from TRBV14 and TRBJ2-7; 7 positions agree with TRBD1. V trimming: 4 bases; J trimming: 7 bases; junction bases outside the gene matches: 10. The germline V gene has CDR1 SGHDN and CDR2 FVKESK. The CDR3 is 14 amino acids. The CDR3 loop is CASSPSTGPGEQYF. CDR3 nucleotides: TGTGCCAGCAGCCCCTCGACAGGGCCAGGGGAGCAGTACTTC.

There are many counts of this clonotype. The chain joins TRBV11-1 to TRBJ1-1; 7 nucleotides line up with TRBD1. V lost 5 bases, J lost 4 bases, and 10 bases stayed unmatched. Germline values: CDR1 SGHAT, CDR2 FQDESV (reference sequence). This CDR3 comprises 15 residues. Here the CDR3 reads CASSDSRQGGTEAFF. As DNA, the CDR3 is TGTGCCAGCAGCGACTCAAGACAGGGCGGCACTGAAGCTTTCTTT.

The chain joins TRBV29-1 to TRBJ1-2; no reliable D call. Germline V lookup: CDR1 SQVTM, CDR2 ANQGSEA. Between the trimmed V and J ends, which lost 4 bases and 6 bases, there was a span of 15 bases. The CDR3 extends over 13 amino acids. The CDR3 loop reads CSVAREFGHGYTF. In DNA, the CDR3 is TGCAGCGTTGCGAGGGAATTTGGCCATGGCTACACCTTC.

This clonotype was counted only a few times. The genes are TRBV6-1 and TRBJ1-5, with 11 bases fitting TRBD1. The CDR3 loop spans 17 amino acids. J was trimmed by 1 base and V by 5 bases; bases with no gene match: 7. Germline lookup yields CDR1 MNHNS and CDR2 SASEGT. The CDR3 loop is CASSREGTGGSNQPQHF. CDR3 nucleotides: TGTGCCAGCAGTAGAGAGGGGACAGGGGGGAGCAATCAGCCCCAGCATTTT.

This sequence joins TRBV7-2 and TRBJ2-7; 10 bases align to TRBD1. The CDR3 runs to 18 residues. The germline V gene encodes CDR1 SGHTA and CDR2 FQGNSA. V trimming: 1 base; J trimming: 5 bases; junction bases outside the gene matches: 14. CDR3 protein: CASSLGPAHDRGLHEQYF. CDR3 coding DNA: TGTGCCAGCAGCTTAGGCCCTGCTCACGACAGGGGGCTCCACGAGCAGTACTTC.

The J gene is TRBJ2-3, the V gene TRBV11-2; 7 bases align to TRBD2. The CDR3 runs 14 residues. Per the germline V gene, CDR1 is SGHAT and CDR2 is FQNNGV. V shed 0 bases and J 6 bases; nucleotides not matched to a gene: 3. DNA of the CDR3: TGTGCCAGCAGCTTAGACCGACTAGCTGATACGCAGTATTTT. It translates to CASSLDRLADTQYF. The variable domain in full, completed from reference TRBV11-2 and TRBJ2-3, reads EAGVAQSPRYKIIEKRQSVAFWCNPISGHATLYWYQQILGQGPKLLIQFQNNGVVDDSQLPKDRFSAERLKGVDSTLKIQPAKLEDSAVYLCASSLDRLADTQYFGPGTRLTVL.

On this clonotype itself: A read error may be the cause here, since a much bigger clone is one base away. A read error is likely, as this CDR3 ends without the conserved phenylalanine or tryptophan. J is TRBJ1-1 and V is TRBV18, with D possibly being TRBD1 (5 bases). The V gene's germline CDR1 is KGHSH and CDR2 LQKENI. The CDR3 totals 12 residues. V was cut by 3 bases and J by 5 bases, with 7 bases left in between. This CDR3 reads CASSPGATEAFS. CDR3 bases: TGTGCCAGCTCACCCGGGGCGACTGAAGCTTTCTCT.

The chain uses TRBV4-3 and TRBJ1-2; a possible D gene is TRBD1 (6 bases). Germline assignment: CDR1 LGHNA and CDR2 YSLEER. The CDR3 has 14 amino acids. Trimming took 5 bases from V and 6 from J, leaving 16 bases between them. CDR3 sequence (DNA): TGCGCCAGCAGCTGGGTAGGGGGTTCGGATGGCTACACCTTC. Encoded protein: CASSWVGGSDGYTF.

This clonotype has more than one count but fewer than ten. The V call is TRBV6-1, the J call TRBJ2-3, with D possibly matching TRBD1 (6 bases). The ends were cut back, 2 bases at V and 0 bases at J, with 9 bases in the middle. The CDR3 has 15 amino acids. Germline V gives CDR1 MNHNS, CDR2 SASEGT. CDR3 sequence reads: CASSELTGSTDTQYF. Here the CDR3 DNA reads TGTGCCAGCAGTGAATTAACAGGGAGCACAGATACGCAGTATTTT.

The CDR3 region has the DNA TGTGCCAGCAGCCCTAGGACGGCTGGGATTCAGTACTTC. Protein product: CASSPRTAGIQYF. This rearrangement joins TRBV7-2 to TRBJ2-4, with D hard to call. This CDR3 is built from 13 residues. CDR1 is SGHTA and CDR2 is FQGNSA in the germline V gene. Trimming removed 5 bases at V and 10 bases at J, with 15 bases between.